This is a list of T cell receptor beta chains from one sample in a study of blood T cell repertoires in COVID-19. Libraries were prepared by immunoSEQ multiplex PCR; TCRdb keeps only in-frame clonotypes and omits some of them. The repertoire holds 250,000 to 300,000 clones, with around nine tenths as singletons. The specimen sequenced was peripheral blood. These receptors were taken from a woman between 55 and 75 years old with acute or convalescent COVID-19. CDR3s include the opening cysteine and the closing phenylalanine or tryptophan. A D gene is named only where the DNA matches it firmly.

J: TRBJ2-2; D: -; V: TRBV7-2; CDR3: CASSLQLYTGELFF; DNA: TGTGCCAGCAGCTTACAGTTGTACACCGGGGAGCTGTTTTTT
J: TRBJ2-3; D: TRBD2; V: TRBV27; CDR3: CASGRTSLTDTQYF; DNA: TGTGCCAGCGGGCGGACTAGCCTTACAGATACGCAGTATTTT
J: TRBJ2-7; D: TRBD2; V: TRBV7-3; CDR3: CASSQGGPMGEQYF; DNA: TGTGCCAGCAGCCAGGGAGGGCCCATGGGCGAGCAGTACTTC
J: TRBJ1-3; D: -; V: TRBV6-5; CDR3: CASKLSPSGNTIYF; DNA: TGTGCCAGCAAATTGAGTCCCTCTGGAAACACCATATATTTT
J: TRBJ2-7; D: TRBD2; V: TRBV9; CDR3: CASSLRSGRFYEQYF; DNA: TGTGCCAGCAGCTTGCGTAGCGGGAGGTTCTACGAGCAGTACTTC
J: TRBJ2-7; D: -; V: TRBV27; CDR3: CASSLSPLASAYEQYF; DNA: TGTGCCAGCAGTTTATCTCCCCTAGCGTCTGCCTACGAGCAGTACTTC
J: TRBJ2-1; D: TRBD2; V: TRBV6-2/TRBV6-3; CDR3: CASSYIPGTSGYNEQFF; DNA: TGTGCCAGCAGTTACATTCCCGGGACTAGCGGTTACAATGAGCAGTTCTTC
J: TRBJ2-2; D: -; V: TRBV27; CDR3: CASSLANTGELFF; DNA: TGTGCCAGCAGTCTCGCGAACACCGGGGAGCTGTTTTTT
J: TRBJ1-1; D: -; V: TRBV30; CDR3: CAWIRSEAFF; DNA: TGTGCCTGGATCCGGTCGGAAGCTTTCTTT
J: TRBJ1-2; D: TRBD1; V: TRBV5-6; CDR3: CASSSTGDGYGYTF; DNA: TGTGCCAGCAGCTCGACAGGGGATGGCTATGGCTACACCTTC
J: TRBJ1-5; D: TRBD1; V: TRBV4-1; CDR3: CASSQPDRGSNQPQHF; DNA: TGCGCCAGCAGCCAACCGGACAGGGGGAGCAATCAGCCCCAGCATTTT
J: TRBJ1-2; D: -; V: TRBV28; CDR3: CASSFGGDANYGYTF; DNA: TGTGCCAGCAGTTTTGGGGGGGACGCTAACTATGGCTACACCTTC
J: TRBJ1-3; D: -; V: TRBV9; CDR3: CASSVTGSSGNTIYF; DNA: TGTGCCAGCAGCGTCACAGGGTCTTCTGGAAACACCATATATTTT
J: TRBJ2-7; D: -; V: TRBV27; CDR3: CASRPQGKEQYF; DNA: TGTGCCAGCAGGCCACAGGGCAAGGAGCAGTACTTC
J: TRBJ2-3; D: TRBD2; V: TRBV6-2/TRBV6-3; CDR3: CASSYIGGRPFDTQYF; DNA: TGTGCCAGCAGTTACATCGGCGGGAGGCCCTTCGATACGCAGTATTTT